One sample yielded the 23 T cell receptor beta chains listed below, sequenced in a study of blood T cell repertoires in COVID-19. The repertoire was sequenced with immunoSEQ multiplex PCR; TCRdb's copy has only in-frame clones and lacks some. The repertoire holds 100,000 or so clones, about 86% seen once, with about 4% in the top ten. The sample taken for sequencing was peripheral blood. All receptors derive from a man in his 60s with acute or convalescent COVID-19.

The chain recombines TRBV10-3 with TRBJ2-7, with unresolved D. CDR3 size: 13 residues. The V and J ends lost 6 bases and 2 bases respectively, with 11 bases between them. From germline, CDR1 is ENHRY and CDR2 SYGVKD. The CDR3 loop is CAIRGQEAYEQYF. The CDR3 DNA sequence: TGTGCCATCAGGGGTCAGGAAGCCTACGAGCAGTACTTC.

This clone showed up just a few times. The genes are TRBV7-8 and TRBJ1-1; 9 positions agree with TRBD1. Trimming took 5 bases from V and 0 from J; bases not matched to a gene: 7. The CDR3 runs to 16 residues. From germline, CDR1 is SGHVS and CDR2 FQNEAQ. The CDR3 DNA reads TGTGCCAGCAGCCCGGGGACAGGGAAAATGAACACTGAAGCTTTCTTT. Its protein product is CASSPGTGKMNTEAFF.

This clone is a singleton in its sample. The chain is built from TRBV30 and TRBJ1-1, with D possibly TRBD1 on 6 matching bases. CDR1 is GTSNPN, CDR2 SVGIG, per germline (reference sequence). This CDR3 contains 12 residues. Trimming shortened V by 7 bases and J by 0 bases, and 9 bases separated the two germline ends. CDR3: CALQGMNTEAFF. The CDR3 coding sequence is TGTGCCTTACAGGGCATGAACACTGAAGCTTTCTTT.

The chain employs TRBV19 and TRBJ2-3; TRBD2 matches at 15 bases. Germline V gene lookup returns CDR1 LNHDA and CDR2 SQIVND (reference sequence). V lost 5 bases and J lost 1; bases outside the gene matches: 19. This CDR3 is 22 amino acids long. The DNA for the CDR3 is TGTGCCAGTAGTGGGCGATCGGACTTCGGGACTAGCGGGAGGAGGGGCACAGATACGCAGTATTTT. It codes for CASSGRSDFGTSGRRGTDTQYF.

The CDR3, as DNA: TGTGCCAGCAGTGAATCGGGGATGGGCTACGAGCAGTACTTC. The encoded protein is CASSESGMGYEQYF. The chain recombines TRBV6-1 with TRBJ2-7; a possible D gene is TRBD2 (5 bases). The CDR3 totals 14 residues. V was trimmed by 2 bases and J by 3 bases, leaving 11 bases between them. CDR1 MNHNS and CDR2 SASEGT come from the germline V gene.

The rearrangement links TRBV11-2 to TRBJ2-1, with unresolved D. The V and J ends lost 0 bases and 5 bases respectively, with 5 bases between them. CDR3 length equals 13 residues. Per the germline V gene, CDR1 is SGHAT and CDR2 is FQNNGV. The DNA for the CDR3 is TGTGCCAGCAGCTTAGACAGAAACAATGAGCAGTTCTTC. This gives the protein CASSLDRNNEQFF.

This chain links TRBV5-3 with TRBJ2-7, with 8 bases fitting TRBD1. TRBV5-3 carries the ORF label, with uncertain function. J gave up 3 bases and V 4 bases, and 3 bases lay outside the gene matches. CDR3 length: 13 residues. The CDR3 DNA reads TGTGCCAGAAGCCGGACAGGGTTCTACGAGCAGTACGTC. Its protein product is CARSRTGFYEQYV.

The chain recombines TRBV9 with TRBJ2-3; 10 nucleotides match TRBD2. J was trimmed by 4 bases and V by 6 bases; bases with no gene match: 5. CDR1 and CDR2 from the germline V gene are SGDLS and YYNGEE. The CDR3 runs to 14 residues. CDR3 sequence reads: CASTPGLASDTQYF. The CDR3 DNA reads as TGTGCCAGCACGCCGGGACTAGCGTCAGATACGCAGTATTTT.

This CDR3 is CASSTGGGSYNEQFF. CDR3 nucleotides: TGTGCCAGCTCAACGGGAGGAGGCTCCTACAATGAGCAGTTCTTC. This chain uses TRBV5-4 with TRBJ2-1; 7 nucleotides line up with TRBD2. CDR3 size: 15 residues. Trimming removed 7 bases from V and 0 bases from J; junction bases left unmatched: 7. The germline V gene has CDR1 SGHNT and CDR2 YYREEE (reference sequence).

The V call is TRBV30, the J call TRBJ1-2; D is ambiguous. Germline loops: CDR1 GTSNPN, CDR2 SVGIG (reference sequence). V was shortened by 2 bases and J by 4 bases, with 8 bases between the two germline ends. The CDR3 runs 12 residues. The CDR3 loop is CAWSKKLYGYTF. In DNA, the CDR3 is TGTGCCTGGAGTAAGAAGCTCTATGGCTACACCTTC.

The V and J genes are TRBV6-2 or TRBV6-3 and TRBJ2-7; D unresolved. With 6 bases removed from V and 0 bases from J, the gap between germline ends came to 6 bases. CDR3 length: 12 amino acids. Germline-derived CDR1 and CDR2 are MNHEY and SVGEGT. The CDR3 loop reads CASSHYSYEQYV. CDR3 coding DNA: TGTGCCAGCAGCCACTACTCCTACGAGCAGTACGTC.

The rearrangement uses TRBV29-1 and TRBJ1-1, with TRBD1 matching 7 bases. This CDR3 is built from 14 residues. Losses at the gene ends were 6 bases for V and 0 bases for J; bases not matched to a gene: 7. Germline CDR1 SQVTM, CDR2 ANQGSEA. The CDR3: CSVHRGTMNTEAFF. The CDR3 DNA reads as TGCAGCGTACACAGGGGTACAATGAACACTGAAGCTTTCTTT.

This clone showed up just a few times. The V call is TRBV19, the J call TRBJ1-2; a weak D match, TRBD1 (6 bases). This CDR3 has 15 amino acids. V gave up 2 bases and J gave up 0 bases, with 10 bases separating them. Germline loops: CDR1 LNHDA, CDR2 SQIVND (reference sequence). As DNA, the CDR3 is TGTGCCAGTAGTATAAAAACAGGGCCTAACTATGGCTACACCTTC. Amino acids: CASSIKTGPNYGYTF.

This clone was seen once. CDR3 bases: TGTGCCAGCAGCCAGACAGTCCAAGAGACCCAGTACTTC. Protein sequence: CASSQTVQETQYF. V usage is TRBV14 and J usage is TRBJ2-5; the D gene is possibly TRBD1 (5 bases). Per germline, CDR1 SGHDN and CDR2 FVKESK. The CDR3 extends over 13 amino acids. V shed 3 bases and J shed 1 base, with 6 bases lying between them.

The V gene is TRBV19, the J gene TRBJ2-1, with 10 bases aligning to TRBD2. The J segment lost 4 bases and the V segment lost 4 bases, leaving 7 bases of the junction unmatched. The germline CDR1 and CDR2 sequences are LNHDA and SQIVND (reference sequence). This CDR3 region has 16 residues. This CDR3 reads CASSKLLAGLYNEQFF. DNA of the CDR3: TGTGCCAGTAGTAAGCTACTAGCGGGACTTTACAATGAGCAGTTCTTC.

The chain carries TRBV7-2 and TRBJ1-1; possible D gene TRBD1, 6 bases. Germline V gives CDR1 SGHTA, CDR2 FQGNSA. V lost 4 bases and J 1 base, leaving 13 bases between the germline ends. The CDR3 has 15 residues. CDR3 in amino acids: CASSSSGHRNTEAFF. The CDR3 nucleotides read TGTGCCAGCAGCTCCTCGGGACACCGGAACACTGAAGCTTTCTTT.

This chain links TRBV18 with TRBJ2-2, with 8 positions matching TRBD2. This CDR3 comprises 16 residues. Germline V gene sequence: CDR1 KGHSH, CDR2 LQKENI. The junction had 11 bases not matched to a gene; V was cut back by 4 bases and J by 7 bases. The CDR3 DNA reads TGTGCCAGCTCACTATCAGCGGGGGAGAGTGTCGGGGAGCTGTTTTTT. This gives the protein CASSLSAGESVGELFF.

The rearrangement joins TRBV10-2 to TRBJ1-1; D possibly corresponds to TRBD1 (5 bases). Germline V gives CDR1 WSHSY, CDR2 SAAADI. This CDR3 contains 14 residues. V was cut by 2 bases and J by 2 bases, with 9 bases left in between. The CDR3: CASSEQGLNTEAFF. The DNA for the CDR3 is TGCGCCAGCAGTGAGCAGGGATTAAACACTGAAGCTTTCTTT.

V usage is TRBV28 and J usage is TRBJ1-2; D is ambiguous. CDR1 is MDHEN and CDR2 is SYDVKM in the germline V gene. The V and J ends lost 5 bases and 4 bases respectively, with 11 bases between them. The length of the CDR3 is 13 residues. The CDR3 region is CASSPSPFYGYTF. The CDR3, as DNA: TGTGCCAGCAGTCCCTCCCCTTTCTATGGCTACACCTTC.

This clone was counted only a few times. The gene calls are TRBV7-9 and TRBJ1-1; tentative D call: TRBD1 (5 bases). The CDR3 is 12 amino acids. Trimming took off 5 bases at V and 7 bases at J, with 11 bases between the two ends. Germline V CDR1 and CDR2: SEHNR, FQNEAQ (reference sequence). The CDR3 protein is CASSPQDGEAFF. The CDR3 coding sequence is TGTGCCAGCAGCCCACAGGATGGTGAAGCTTTCTTT.

This sequence joins TRBV29-1 and TRBJ2-1, with TRBD1 identical over 10 bases. The CDR3 spans 14 residues. Germline V gives CDR1 SQVTM, CDR2 ANQGSEA. The V segment lost 8 bases and the J segment 2 bases; nucleotides outside the gene matches: 6. In nucleotides, the CDR3 is TGCAGCTTCCGGACAGGGGGACCCTACAATGAGCAGTTCTTC. Amino acid sequence: CSFRTGGPYNEQFF.

This clone was seen only once. The gene calls are TRBV30 and TRBJ1-5; 9 nucleotides match TRBD1. CDR1 GTSNPN and CDR2 SVGIG come from the germline V gene (reference sequence). The CDR3 is made up of 15 amino acids. Trimming cost V 3 bases and J 2 bases; bases outside gene matches: 5. DNA of the CDR3: TGTGCCTGGAGGAAAACAGGGGGCGGCAATCAGCCCCAGCATTTT. It yields the protein CAWRKTGGGNQPQHF.

This rearrangement joins TRBV6-6 to TRBJ1-2; TRBD1 matches 7 bases. The CDR3 length is 13 residues. Germline V CDR1 and CDR2: MNHNY, SVGAGI (reference sequence). Unmatched junction bases numbered 9, after V lost 6 bases and J lost 8 bases. The CDR3 sequence: CASSLGTALGYTF. The CDR3 bases are TGTGCCAGCAGCCTAGGGACAGCGTTGGGCTACACCTTC.